Presented here are 5 T cell receptor beta chains from one specimen sequenced in a study of immune evolution from preneoplasia to lung adenocarcinoma. Measured with immunoSEQ multiplex PCR; TCRdb has only the in-frame clones, and not every one. The table has over 3,500 clones, 85% seen once. Input material: FFPE invasive lung adenocarcinoma tissue. The receptors come from a person between 50 and 60 years old with lung adenocarcinoma.

The rearrangement joins TRBV28 to TRBJ1-1; D uncertain. Trimming removed 7 bases from V and 3 bases from J, with 12 bases in between. This CDR3 has 13 residues. Germline V lookup: CDR1 MDHEN, CDR2 SYDVKM. CDR3 loop: CASMVAGYTEAFF. CDR3 DNA sequence: TGTGCCAGCATGGTCGCGGGGTACACTGAAGCTTTCTTT.

J is TRBJ2-7 and V is TRBV28, with 7 bases that match TRBD1. CDR3 length: 15 residues. CDR1 is MDHEN, CDR2 SYDVKM, per germline. The trim removed 6 bases at V and 2 bases at J, leaving 10 bases unmatched. This chain's CDR3 is CASSWVRDSPYEQYF. The CDR3 DNA follows: TGTGCCAGCAGCTGGGTCCGGGACAGCCCCTACGAGCAGTACTTC.

The chain uses TRBV27 and TRBJ1-2; D remains unclear. V lost 3 bases and J lost 6, with 11 bases in between. The CDR3 is 13 residues long. Germline values: CDR1 MNHEY, CDR2 SMNVEV (reference sequence). The CDR3 DNA reads TGTGCCAGCAGTTTTGTTTCGGGTGATGGCTACACCTTC. This gives the protein CASSFVSGDGYTF.

The chain has TRBV5-4 and TRBJ2-1; TRBD2 matches at 12 bases. J gave up 6 bases and V 3 bases, and 10 bases lay outside the gene matches. The CDR3 has 17 residues. The V gene's germline CDR1 is SGHNT and CDR2 YYREEE (reference sequence). CDR3 sequence reads: CASSSYQLAGGSNEQFF. The CDR3 nucleotides are TGTGCCAGCAGCTCATACCAACTAGCGGGGGGATCCAATGAGCAGTTCTTC.

V and J are TRBV27 and TRBJ1-2; D might be TRBD1 (6 bases). This CDR3 is 14 amino acids long. The V gene's germline CDR1 is MNHEY and CDR2 SMNVEV (reference sequence). V lost 2 bases, J lost 4 bases, and 11 bases lay in between. This chain's CDR3 is CASSLRRGGYGYTF. The CDR3 bases are TGTGCCAGCAGTTTACGCAGGGGAGGCTATGGCTACACCTTC.